Below, 29 T cell receptor beta chains from the same sample are listed, as sequenced in a study of blood T cell repertoires in COVID-19. Profiling relied on immunoSEQ multiplex PCR, and the TCRdb table lists in-frame clones only, not all of them. Of a few hundred thousand clones in the sample, approximately 87% were seen once. The sample consisted of peripheral blood. The receptors derive from a man aged 55 to 70 who had recovered from COVID-19.

The V gene is TRBV6-5, the J gene TRBJ2-7; 7 bases fit TRBD1. Germline CDR1 and CDR2: MNHEY and SVGAGI. Losses at the gene ends were 5 bases for V and 1 base for J; bases not matched to a gene: 5. The CDR3 contains 14 residues. The CDR3 DNA follows: TGTGCCAGCAGTACAACGGGACAGTCCTACGAGCAGTACTTC. Encoded protein: CASSTTGQSYEQYF.

V gene TRBV9 combines with J gene TRBJ2-1; 10 nucleotides match TRBD2. CDR3 length: 15 residues. Trimming at V came to 7 bases and at J to 7 bases, leaving 11 bases not matched to a gene. CDR1 SGDLS and CDR2 YYNGEE come from the germline V gene. The CDR3 nucleotides are TGTGCCAGCGCGAAGCGGGAGGGCCTTCGGAATGAGCAGTTCTTC. Its protein is CASAKREGLRNEQFF.

This chain links TRBV18 with TRBJ1-1; the match to TRBD1 covers 8 bases. This CDR3 region has 15 residues. Germline-derived CDR1 and CDR2 are KGHSH and LQKENI. Trimming removed 1 base from V and 3 bases from J; junction bases left unmatched: 4. CDR3 sequence reads: CASSPLGQGYTEAFF. In DNA, the CDR3 is TGTGCCAGCTCACCACTCGGACAGGGTTACACTGAAGCTTTCTTT. The full variable domain, with the rest looked up from reference TRBV18 and TRBJ1-1, is NAGVMQNPRHLVRRRGQEARLRCSPMKGHSHVYWYRQLPEEGLKFMVYLQKENIIDESGMPKERFSAEFPKEGPSILRIQQVVRGDSAAYFCASSPLGQGYTEAFFGQGTRLTVV.

This chain links TRBV5-4 with TRBJ2-1, with 8 bases lining up with TRBD2. Germline V gene lookup returns CDR1 SGHNT and CDR2 YYREEE (reference sequence). The CDR3 contains 14 residues. The ends lost 4 bases at V and 6 bases at J; junction bases unmatched: 6. DNA of the CDR3: TGTGCCAGCAGCAGCGGACTAGCCCCCAATGAGCAGTTCTTC. This codes for CASSSGLAPNEQFF. The variable domain in full, completed from reference TRBV5-4 and TRBJ2-1, reads ETGVTQSPTHLIKTRGQQVTLRCSSQSGHNTVSWYQQALGQGPQFIFQYYREEENGRGNFPPRFSGLQFPNYSSELNVNALELDDSALYLCASSSGLAPNEQFFGPGTRLTVL.

The chain has TRBV6-5 and TRBJ2-7; a possible D gene is TRBD2 (7 bases). V lost 0 bases and J lost 3, with 15 bases in between. CDR1 is MNHEY, CDR2 SVGAGI, per germline. The CDR3 is made up of 16 amino acids. As DNA, the CDR3 is TGTGCCAGCAGTTACTCTTTAGGGGGGGACCTCTACGAGCAGTACTTC. Its protein is CASSYSLGGDLYEQYF.

The rearrangement links TRBV7-2 to TRBJ1-6; D is unresolved. Germline values: CDR1 SGHTA, CDR2 FQGNSA. The ends were cut back, 8 bases at V and 1 base at J, with 6 bases in the middle. This CDR3 is built from 13 residues. The CDR3 nucleotides read TGTGCCAGCGGCGGATCCTATAATTCACCCCTCCACTTT. Amino acids: CASGGSYNSPLHF. The full variable domain, completed using reference TRBV7-2 and TRBJ1-6, is GAGVSQSPSNKVTEKGKDVELRCDPISGHTALYWYRQSLGQGLEFLIYFQGNSAPDKSGLPSDRFSAERTGGSVSTLTIQRTQQEDSAVYLCASGGSYNSPLHFGNGTRLTVT.

The sample holds a few counts of this clone. The V call is TRBV27, the J call TRBJ1-6; the match to TRBD1 covers 9 bases. Germline values: CDR1 MNHEY, CDR2 SMNVEV (reference sequence). There are 16 residues in the CDR3. Unmatched junction bases numbered 11, after V lost 5 bases and J lost 9 bases. The CDR3 sequence is CASSPRPTGGISPLHF. The CDR3 region has the DNA TGTGCCAGCAGTCCACGCCCGACAGGGGGTATTTCACCCCTCCACTTT.

CDR3 region: CASSPRSIYEQYF. The CDR3 DNA follows: TGTGCCAGCAGCCCTAGGTCCATCTACGAGCAGTACTTC. The chain employs TRBV7-9 and TRBJ2-7; D is uncertain. Trimming took off 5 bases at V and 3 bases at J, with 11 bases between the two ends. The CDR3 has 13 amino acids. Germline CDR1 and CDR2: SEHNR and FQNEAQ (reference sequence).

This clone was counted between two and nine times. The chain carries TRBV6-2 or TRBV6-3 and TRBJ1-5, with D maybe TRBD1 (6 bases). Trimming took 0 bases from V and 5 from J, leaving 8 bases between them. Germline assignment: CDR1 MNHEY and CDR2 SVGEGT. This CDR3 contains 14 residues. The CDR3 DNA reads TGTGCCAGCAGTTACTCGCACAGGGATCAGCCCCAGCATTTT. Encoded protein: CASSYSHRDQPQHF.

The chain combines TRBV7-9 with TRBJ2-1; 7 bases line up with TRBD1. Germline V gene sequence: CDR1 SEHNR, CDR2 FQNEAQ (reference sequence). Trimming at V came to 5 bases and at J to 4 bases, leaving 8 bases not matched to a gene. The CDR3 spans 15 residues. CDR3 protein: CASSPAGTAYNEQFF. CDR3 DNA: TGTGCCAGCAGCCCGGCCGGGACAGCTTACAATGAGCAGTTCTTC.

The genes are TRBV6-6 and TRBJ2-7; 9 bases agree with TRBD2. The CDR3 is 17 residues long. J lost 0 bases, V lost 5 bases, and 11 bases had no gene match. From germline, CDR1 is MNHNY and CDR2 SVGAGI (reference sequence). This CDR3 reads CASSLVALAGSSYEQYF. The CDR3 nucleotides are TGTGCCAGCAGTCTCGTGGCCCTAGCGGGGAGCTCCTACGAGCAGTACTTC.

The V gene is TRBV5-1, the J gene TRBJ2-2, with 13 bases matching TRBD2. The CDR3 spans 17 residues. From germline, CDR1 is SGHRS and CDR2 YFSETQ. The J segment lost 4 bases and the V segment lost 2 bases, leaving 5 bases of the junction unmatched. The CDR3 loop is CASSFTGTSGVTGELFF. The CDR3 region has the DNA TGCGCCAGCAGCTTTACCGGGACTAGCGGGGTCACCGGGGAGCTGTTTTTT.

A single count supports this clone. V is TRBV6-2 or TRBV6-3 and J is TRBJ1-5, with unresolved D. V lost 3 bases to trimming and J lost 0 bases, with 6 bases between them. CDR1 and CDR2 from the germline V gene are MNHEY and SVGEGT. CDR3 length equals 14 residues. CDR3 sequence reads: CASSYGPSNQPQHF. As DNA, the CDR3 is TGTGCCAGCAGTTATGGGCCTAGCAATCAGCCCCAGCATTTT.

J is TRBJ2-7 and V is TRBV19; the D gene is possibly TRBD1 (6 bases). Trimming shortened V by 5 bases and J by 1 base, and 9 bases separated the two germline ends. CDR1 LNHDA and CDR2 SQIVND come from the germline V gene (reference sequence). The CDR3 covers 13 residues. The CDR3 here is CASSGDRSYEQYF. The CDR3 bases are TGTGCCAGTAGTGGAGACAGGTCCTACGAGCAGTACTTC.

V gene TRBV6-1 combines with J gene TRBJ2-5; 12 positions match TRBD1. The V gene's germline CDR1 is MNHNS and CDR2 SASEGT. This CDR3 has 18 amino acids. Trimming at V came to 1 base and at J to 6 bases, leaving 12 bases not matched to a gene. The CDR3 DNA reads as TGTGCCAGCAGTGAAGGGGATCGGGGGGACAGGGGGCTTAAGACCCAGTACTTC. This encodes CASSEGDRGDRGLKTQYF.

V and J are TRBV6-6 and TRBJ1-6; 9 bases agree with TRBD1. V trimming: 6 bases; J trimming: 7 bases; junction bases outside the gene matches: 4. Germline CDR1 and CDR2: MNHNY and SVGAGI (reference sequence). CDR3 length: 14 residues. CDR3 residues: CASSPTGGNSPLHF. CDR3 coding DNA: TGTGCCAGCAGCCCGACAGGGGGAAATTCACCCCTCCACTTT.

J is TRBJ2-2 and V is TRBV4-3, with a possible D match to TRBD1 (5 bases). V lost 1 base and J 0 bases, leaving 6 bases between the germline ends. This CDR3 is 15 amino acids long. CDR1 is LGHNA, CDR2 YSLEER, per germline. CDR3 nucleotide sequence: TGCGCCAGCAGCCAAGTGGGGCCGAACACCGGGGAGCTGTTTTTT. This translates into CASSQVGPNTGELFF.

V gene TRBV9 combines with J gene TRBJ1-6; 9 nucleotides align to TRBD1. This CDR3 is built from 19 residues. CDR1 is SGDLS, CDR2 YYNGEE, per germline. V shed 4 bases and J 0 bases; nucleotides not matched to a gene: 11. CDR3 sequence reads: CASSPGTGSTYSYNSPLHF. CDR3 coding DNA: TGTGCCAGCAGCCCCGGGACAGGGTCTACGTACTCCTATAATTCACCCCTCCACTTT.

The chain couples TRBV10-3 to TRBJ1-1; maybe TRBD1 (6 bases). CDR3 length: 13 residues. Germline CDR1 is ENHRY and CDR2 is SYGVKD. Trimming stripped 10 bases from V and 6 bases from J, with 18 bases between. CDR3 bases: TGTGCCAGTAACAGGGAGATCGCCCCTGAAGCTTTCTTT. As protein: CASNREIAPEAFF.

This chain connects TRBV27 to TRBJ2-3; D possibly corresponds to TRBD1 (5 bases). CDR3 length: 15 amino acids. CDR1 and CDR2 (germline): MNHEY, SMNVEV (reference sequence). V lost 6 bases and J lost 1, with 14 bases in between. This chain's CDR3 is CASSQDIGGTDTQYF. In DNA, the CDR3 is TGTGCCAGCAGCCAGGACATCGGCGGCACAGATACGCAGTATTTT.

The rearrangement links TRBV9 to TRBJ1-2; D is possibly TRBD1 (6 bases). Germline assignment: CDR1 SGDLS and CDR2 YYNGEE. This CDR3 region has 13 residues. The ends were cut back, 2 bases at V and 8 bases at J, with 13 bases in the middle. The CDR3 sequence: CASSVGALKGYTF. The CDR3 nucleotides are TGTGCCAGCAGCGTGGGGGCGCTGAAAGGCTACACCTTC.

The chain combines TRBV27 with TRBJ2-1; 7 bases fit TRBD2. CDR1 is MNHEY and CDR2 is SMNVEV in the germline V gene (reference sequence). This CDR3 spans 13 amino acids. J gave up 4 bases and V 8 bases, and 5 bases lay outside the gene matches. The CDR3 DNA reads as TGTGCCAGCCGGAGCGGGAATTACAATGAGCAGTTCTTC. This encodes CASRSGNYNEQFF.

The sample holds a few counts of this clone. The V gene is TRBV18, the J gene TRBJ2-5; D is uncertain. CDR3 length: 14 amino acids. The V gene's germline CDR1 is KGHSH and CDR2 LQKENI. V was clipped by 0 bases and J by 2 bases, with 7 bases between them. CDR3 loop: CASSPPPRQETQYF. The DNA of the CDR3 is TGTGCCAGCTCACCACCCCCCAGGCAAGAGACCCAGTACTTC.

The chain couples TRBV7-8 to TRBJ1-2; D is unclear. The CDR3 sequence is 13 residues long. V lost 5 bases and J 2 bases, leaving 9 bases between the germline ends. CDR1 is SGHVS, CDR2 FQNEAQ, per germline. The CDR3 loop reads CASSEGGNYGYTF. The DNA of the CDR3 is TGTGCCAGCAGCGAGGGAGGGAACTATGGCTACACCTTC.

The chain employs TRBV5-6 and TRBJ1-2; D unclear. CDR3 length: 16 amino acids. The V gene lost 4 bases and the J gene lost 4 bases, with 20 bases spanning the gap. Germline CDR1 and CDR2: SGHDT and YYEEEE. CDR3 DNA: TGTGCCAGCAGCCCCCCCGGTAGGGAGGCGATCTATGGCTACACCTTC. It encodes CASSPPGREAIYGYTF.

The gene calls are TRBV28 and TRBJ1-2; D remains ambiguous. The CDR3 is made up of 11 amino acids. The V gene lost 3 bases and the J gene lost 4 bases, with 3 bases spanning the gap. Germline V gene sequence: CDR1 MDHEN, CDR2 SYDVKM. CDR3 loop: CASSFVYGYTF. Here the CDR3 DNA reads TGTGCCAGCAGTTTCGTCTATGGCTACACCTTC.

This clone came up once. The J gene is TRBJ2-4, the V gene TRBV4-2, with a weak D call TRBD2 (5 bases). V lost 0 bases, J lost 6 bases, and 15 bases lay in between. CDR3 length: 16 residues. Germline lookup yields CDR1 LGHNA and CDR2 YNFKEQ. The CDR3 nucleotides read TGTGCCAGCAGCCAAGATTCCGCGGCGGGTGGAAACATTCAGTACTTC. It translates to CASSQDSAAGGNIQYF.

V gene TRBV30 combines with J gene TRBJ1-4, with D maybe TRBD1 (5 bases). V was clipped by 3 bases and J by 2 bases, with 13 bases between them. This CDR3 contains 15 residues. Germline V gene data show CDR1 as GTSNPN and CDR2 as SVGIG (reference sequence). The CDR3 region is CAWRAPTDTNEKLFF. The CDR3 region has the DNA TGTGCCTGGAGAGCCCCGACAGACACTAATGAAAAACTGTTTTTT.

The rearrangement uses TRBV3-1 (or the pseudogene TRBV3-2) and TRBJ2-5, with D possibly matching TRBD2 (5 bases). V shed 4 bases and J shed 1 base, with 10 bases lying between them. This CDR3 has 14 residues. Germline V gene data show CDR1 as LGHDT and CDR2 as YNNKEL (reference sequence). The chain's CDR3 is CASSRSGLQETQYF. The CDR3 DNA reads as TGTGCCAGCAGCCGAAGTGGACTCCAAGAGACCCAGTACTTC.